Below are 18 T cell receptor beta chains sequenced from a single sample in a study of shared clonotypes between healthy human individuals. Repertoires were generated with immunoSEQ multiplex PCR, while TCRdb's copy carries only in-frame clones and drops some. The table has roughly 2.1 million clones, just over 90% seen once. Terminally differentiated effector memory CD45RA+ cells were excluded by CCR7 positive selection of CD45RO-negative cells. Sequenced sample: naive CD8+ T cells from PBMCs. These receptors were obtained from a man between 18 and 35 years old in good health. Some clones in this sample may be carry-over from other donors' samples.

The chain couples TRBV14 to TRBJ2-5; maybe TRBD2 (6 bases). CDR1 SGHDN and CDR2 FVKESK come from the germline V gene. This CDR3 is built from 15 residues. With 6 bases removed from V and 5 bases from J, the gap between germline ends came to 19 bases. The CDR3 sequence: CASRPPGGIVETQYF. CDR3 coding DNA: TGTGCCAGCAGACCCCCTGGAGGGATAGTGGAGACCCAGTACTTC. Looking up the rest from reference TRBV14 and TRBJ2-5 gives the full variable domain: EAGVTQFPSHSVIEKGQTVTLRCDPISGHDNLYWYRRVMGKEIKFLLHFVKESKQDESGMPNNRFLAERTGGTYSTLKVQPAELEDSGVYFCASRPPGGIVETQYFGPGTRLLVL.

The rearrangement uses TRBV25-1 and TRBJ2-7; 10 nucleotides line up with TRBD2. The CDR3 runs 14 residues. Trimming at V came to 6 bases and at J to 2 bases, leaving 4 bases not matched to a gene. Germline CDR1 reads MGHDK; CDR2 reads SYGVNS. CDR3 DNA sequence: TGTGCCAGCAGGGGCGGACTAGCGGCCTACGAGCAGTACTTC. Its translation: CASRGGLAAYEQYF.

The chain is built from TRBV11-2 and TRBJ2-7; TRBD2 is a possible D gene (5 bases). Germline assignment: CDR1 SGHAT and CDR2 FQNNGV. This CDR3 contains 13 residues. Trimming took off 9 bases at V and 5 bases at J, with 17 bases between the two ends. The CDR3 region has the DNA TGTGCCAGTCGCGAACGGGATGCCCACGAGCAGTACTTC. Protein sequence: CASRERDAHEQYF.

The chain has TRBV19 and TRBJ1-5; 7 bases are a match to TRBD1. CDR1 LNHDA and CDR2 SQIVND come from the germline V gene (reference sequence). J gave up 2 bases and V 9 bases, and 19 bases lay outside the gene matches. CDR3 length: 18 residues. The CDR3 sequence: CASTPTGRGLRGNQPQHF. The CDR3 DNA sequence: TGTGCCAGCACGCCGACAGGGAGGGGGTTGAGGGGCAATCAGCCCCAGCATTTT.

The V gene is TRBV7-9, the J gene TRBJ1-1; D gene uncertain. The germline V gene encodes CDR1 SEHNR and CDR2 FQNEAQ (reference sequence). This CDR3 is 13 amino acids long. With 5 bases removed from V and 1 base from J, the gap between germline ends came to 8 bases. The DNA for the CDR3 is TGTGCCAGCAGCCAAGCGCAGAACACTGAAGCTTTCTTT. Its translation is CASSQAQNTEAFF.

V usage is TRBV11-2 and J usage is TRBJ2-1; 9 nucleotides line up with TRBD2. V lost 5 bases and J lost 4; bases outside the gene matches: 9. Germline V gene data show CDR1 as SGHAT and CDR2 as FQNNGV. This CDR3 comprises 16 residues. CDR3 nucleotide sequence: TGTGCCAGCAGCCCACTTCCAGCGGGAGGATACAATGAGCAGTTCTTC. It is translated as CASSPLPAGGYNEQFF.

J is TRBJ2-5 and V is TRBV28; maybe TRBD1 (5 bases). The V end was cut by 3 bases, the J end by 2 bases, with 10 bases between. This CDR3 spans 14 amino acids. Germline CDR1 and CDR2: MDHEN and SYDVKM. CDR3 amino acids: CASSFDSSQETQYF. Here the CDR3 DNA reads TGTGCCAGCAGTTTCGACAGTTCGCAAGAGACCCAGTACTTC.

The chain links TRBV15 to TRBJ1-5; D is undetermined. V was cut by 3 bases and J by 5 bases, with 8 bases left in between. This CDR3 comprises 13 residues. Germline CDR1 reads LNHNV; CDR2 reads YYDKDF (reference sequence). The CDR3 DNA is TGTGCCACCAGCAGCGAGCGTGATCAGCCCCAGCATTTT. This codes for CATSSERDQPQHF.

The rearrangement links TRBV10-2 to TRBJ2-7; D ambiguous. CDR3 length: 14 amino acids. The germline V gene encodes CDR1 WSHSY and CDR2 SAAADI. V dropped 8 bases and J dropped 3 bases, with 17 bases sitting between them. Here the CDR3 reads CASAPRGALYEQYF. The CDR3 nucleotides read TGCGCCAGCGCTCCTCGCGGAGCCCTCTACGAGCAGTACTTC.

V usage is TRBV7-3 and J usage is TRBJ1-2; 8 nucleotides align to TRBD1. V shed 0 bases and J 4 bases; nucleotides not matched to a gene: 10. CDR3 length: 17 residues. In germline, CDR1 is SGHTA, CDR2 FQGTGA. CDR3 region: CASSLTPRTGTFYGYTF. The CDR3 nucleotides read TGTGCCAGCAGCTTAACCCCAAGGACAGGGACCTTCTATGGCTACACCTTC.

This chain joins TRBV19 and TRBJ2-2; the match to TRBD1 covers 7 bases. Per the germline V gene, CDR1 is LNHDA and CDR2 is SQIVND (reference sequence). The V gene end was trimmed by 5 bases and the J gene end by 1 base; junction bases not matched to a gene: 7. This CDR3 has 16 amino acids. The chain's CDR3 is CASSPPGQMNTGELFF. The CDR3 nucleotides are TGTGCCAGTAGTCCCCCGGGACAGATGAACACCGGGGAGCTGTTTTTT.

This chain connects TRBV6-6 to TRBJ1-1, with 7 bases that match TRBD1. V was clipped by 6 bases and J by 4 bases; unmatched bases: 11. The CDR3 runs to 15 residues. Germline CDR1 MNHNY, CDR2 SVGAGI (reference sequence). CDR3 nucleotides: TGTGCCAGCAGGAAGACCCCAGGGGGTGGCACTGAAGCTTTCTTT. Protein sequence: CASRKTPGGGTEAFF.

The chain uses TRBV7-8 and TRBJ1-4, with D perhaps TRBD1 (5 bases). V lost 5 bases and J 5 bases, leaving 15 bases between the germline ends. This CDR3 contains 15 residues. CDR1 and CDR2 (germline): SGHVS, FQNEAQ. CDR3 in DNA: TGTGCCAGCAGCGGAAAGGGACGGTTCAATGAAAAACTGTTTTTT. Its protein is CASSGKGRFNEKLFF.

The rearrangement links TRBV9 to TRBJ2-1, with D uncertain. CDR3 length equals 14 residues. V was pared by 3 bases and J by 3 bases, with 10 bases between. CDR1 is SGDLS, CDR2 YYNGEE, per germline. The DNA of the CDR3 is TGTGCCAGCAGCGATAGACCCAGCTACAATGAGCAGTTCTTC. Protein sequence: CASSDRPSYNEQFF.

Details on this clone: Other DNA sequences from this sample encode an identical CDR3 as well. J is TRBJ1-2 and V is TRBV7-9; 8 bases fit TRBD1. The CDR3 runs to 14 residues. The V and J ends lost 5 bases and 2 bases, in that order; junction bases with no gene match: 4. The germline gives CDR1 SEHNR, CDR2 FQNEAQ (reference sequence). The CDR3 bases are TGTGCCAGCAGCCCACGGACAGGGAACTATGGCTACACCTTC. Protein sequence: CASSPRTGNYGYTF. The full variable domain, rest sourced from reference TRBV7-9 and TRBJ1-2, is DTGVSQNPRHKITKRGQNVTFRCDPISEHNRLYWYRQTLGQGPEFLTYFQNEAQLEKSRLLSDRFSAERPKGSFSTLEIQRTEQGDSAMYLCASSPRTGNYGYTFGSGTRLTVV.

This clone was observed a handful of times. CDR3 amino acids: CASRRGPEAFF. The CDR3 region has the DNA TGTGCCAGTAGGAGGGGGCCTGAAGCTTTCTTT. The V gene is TRBV19, the J gene TRBJ1-1, with TRBD1 identical over 7 bases. The germline CDR1 and CDR2 sequences are LNHDA and SQIVND (reference sequence). CDR3 length: 11 residues. Trimming cost V 6 bases and J 6 bases; bases outside gene matches: 1. Drawing the rest from reference TRBV19 and TRBJ1-1, the complete variable domain is DGGITQSPKYLFRKEGQNVTLSCEQNLNHDAMYWYRQDPGQGLRLIYYSQIVNDFQKGDIAEGYSVSREKKESFPLTVTSAQKNPTAFYLCASRRGPEAFFGQGTRLTVV.

V and J are TRBV27 and TRBJ1-2; D ambiguous. The CDR3 is 15 residues long. The V and J ends lost 2 bases and 3 bases respectively, with 13 bases between them. Germline values: CDR1 MNHEY, CDR2 SMNVEV (reference sequence). The CDR3 DNA follows: TGTGCCAGCAGTTTAAAAAGGACGGACTACTATGGCTACACCTTC. Translation: CASSLKRTDYYGYTF.

This chain joins TRBV27 and TRBJ2-7; no definite D call. The germline V and J ends were trimmed by 3 bases and 3 bases, with 9 bases remaining between them. Germline CDR1 MNHEY, CDR2 SMNVEV (reference sequence). The CDR3 runs to 13 residues. CDR3 nucleotide sequence: TGTGCCAGCAGTTTCTCGTCCGACTACGAGCAGTACTTC. Translation: CASSFSSDYEQYF.